These 5 T cell receptor beta chains share one sample of origin, sequenced in a study of shared clonotypes between healthy human individuals. The assay was immunoSEQ multiplex PCR, and TCRdb's table has in-frame clones only and misses some. The sample has more than 150,000 clones; roughly 91% are singletons. Sequencing was carried out using naive CD4+ T cells sorted from blood. The subset denotes: CD45RA+ positively selected. These receptors originate from a woman aged 25 to 39 in good health.

The chain carries TRBV4-2 and TRBJ2-7; D unresolved. This CDR3 has 15 residues. The germline V gene has CDR1 LGHNA and CDR2 YNFKEQ. The ends were cut back, 0 bases at V and 3 bases at J, with 12 bases in the middle. This CDR3 reads CASSQDRSRVYEQYF. The CDR3 nucleotides are TGTGCCAGCAGCCAAGATCGTAGCCGAGTCTACGAGCAGTACTTC.

V and J are TRBV28 and TRBJ1-2; the match to TRBD1 covers 7 bases. With V trimmed by 4 bases and J by 4 bases, 18 bases remained unmatched. This CDR3 spans 18 amino acids. Germline V gives CDR1 MDHEN, CDR2 SYDVKM. CDR3 protein: CASSSPQRNRGSFYGYTF. DNA for the CDR3: TGTGCCAGCAGTTCCCCCCAGCGGAACAGGGGATCGTTCTATGGCTACACCTTC.

This clone was seen just once. The chain employs TRBV30 and TRBJ2-5; TRBD1 matches 8 bases. The tail of the sequence fits TRBJ2-7 better, so the J call may be wrong. The CDR3 sequence is 16 residues long. Germline-derived CDR1 and CDR2 are GTSNPN and SVGIG (reference sequence). Written as DNA, the CDR3 is TGTGCCTGGAGTGTCGCCCAGTACAGGGGGTCCCACGAGCAGTACTTC. The encoded protein is CAWSVAQYRGSHEQYF.

The V call is TRBV25-1, the J call TRBJ1-5, with D perhaps TRBD1 (6 bases). Trimming shortened V by 6 bases and J by 5 bases, and 8 bases separated the two germline ends. The CDR3 loop spans 12 amino acids. CDR1 MGHDK and CDR2 SYGVNS come from the germline V gene. The CDR3 bases are TGTGCCAGCAGCGCAGGGGATCAGCCCCAGCATTTT. Protein: CASSAGDQPQHF.

The V call is TRBV19, the J call TRBJ2-7, with D possibly matching TRBD1 (6 bases). The CDR3 runs 14 residues. CDR1 is LNHDA, CDR2 SQIVND, per germline (reference sequence). V was clipped by 5 bases and J by 2 bases, with 13 bases between them. CDR3: CASSLGGKAYEQYF. The DNA for the CDR3 is TGTGCCAGTAGTCTTGGGGGCAAAGCCTACGAGCAGTACTTC.